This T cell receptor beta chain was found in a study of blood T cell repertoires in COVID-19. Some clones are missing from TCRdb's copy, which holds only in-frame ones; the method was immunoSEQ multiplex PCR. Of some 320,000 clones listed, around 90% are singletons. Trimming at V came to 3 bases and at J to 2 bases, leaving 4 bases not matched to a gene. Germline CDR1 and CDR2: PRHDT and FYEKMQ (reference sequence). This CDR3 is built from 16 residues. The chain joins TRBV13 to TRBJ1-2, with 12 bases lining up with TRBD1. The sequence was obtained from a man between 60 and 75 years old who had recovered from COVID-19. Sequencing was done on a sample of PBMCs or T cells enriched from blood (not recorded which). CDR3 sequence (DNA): TGTGCCAGCAGCTTGGGACAGGGGGCAGGAAACTATGGCTACACCTTC. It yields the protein CASSLGQGAGNYGYTF.